This T cell receptor beta chain was documented in a study of T cells after yellow fever vaccination. This clonotype showed up many times. Via MiXCR, TCRdb re-called the 5' RACE reads, giving one row per CDR3 protein. Of over 120,000 distinct CDR3 sequences in the sample, 5% to 8% are singletons; the top ten hold more than 0.55%. The CDR3 consists of 13 residues. V lost 5 bases and J 3 bases, leaving 11 bases between the germline ends. In germline, CDR1 is LNHDA, CDR2 SQIVND (reference sequence). The V call is TRBV19, the J call TRBJ2-7; D assignment may be TRBD1 or TRBD2 (6 bases each). The sample was CD4+ T cells sorted from PBMCs, taken 10 days after the yellow fever booster vaccination. This clonotype was sampled from a man between 25 and 39 years old who received the YFV17D yellow fever vaccine. The CDR3 bases are TGTGCCAGTAGTTACGGAGGGGGCTACGAGCAGTACTTC. Residues: CASSYGGGYEQYF.